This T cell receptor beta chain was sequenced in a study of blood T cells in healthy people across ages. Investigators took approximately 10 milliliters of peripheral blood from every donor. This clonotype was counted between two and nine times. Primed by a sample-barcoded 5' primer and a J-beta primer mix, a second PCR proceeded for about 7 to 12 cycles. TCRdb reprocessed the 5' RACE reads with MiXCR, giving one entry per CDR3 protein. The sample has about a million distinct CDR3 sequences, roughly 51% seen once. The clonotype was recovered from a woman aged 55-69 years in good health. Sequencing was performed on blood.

The CDR3, as DNA: TGCAGCGTTGACGAGGGTTTCACAGATACGCAGTATTTT. Protein product: CSVDEGFTDTQYF. The V and J genes are TRBV29-1 and TRBJ2-3, with D possibly TRBD2 on 5 matching bases. The germline gives CDR1 SQVTM, CDR2 ANQGSEA. The CDR3 is 13 amino acids. V was shortened by 3 bases and J by 2 bases, with 9 bases between the two germline ends.